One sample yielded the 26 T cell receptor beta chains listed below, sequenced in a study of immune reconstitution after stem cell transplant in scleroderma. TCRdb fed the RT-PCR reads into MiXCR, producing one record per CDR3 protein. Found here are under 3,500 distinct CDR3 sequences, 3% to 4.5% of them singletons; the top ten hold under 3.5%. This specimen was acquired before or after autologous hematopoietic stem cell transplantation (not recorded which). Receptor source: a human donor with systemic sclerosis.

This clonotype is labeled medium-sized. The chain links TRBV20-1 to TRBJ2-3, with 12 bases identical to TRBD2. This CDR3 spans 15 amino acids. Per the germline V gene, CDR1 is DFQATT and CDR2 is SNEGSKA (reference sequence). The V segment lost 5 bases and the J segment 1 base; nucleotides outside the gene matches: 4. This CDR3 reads CSASRTSGGTDTQYF. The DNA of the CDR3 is TGCAGTGCTTCGCGGACTAGCGGGGGCACAGATACGCAGTATTTT.

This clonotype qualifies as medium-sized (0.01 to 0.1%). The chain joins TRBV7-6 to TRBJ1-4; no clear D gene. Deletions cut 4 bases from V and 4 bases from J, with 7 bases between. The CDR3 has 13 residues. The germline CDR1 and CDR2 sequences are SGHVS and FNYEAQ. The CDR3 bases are TGTGCCAGCAGCTCAGGACTTAATGAAAAACTGTTTTTT. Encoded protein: CASSSGLNEKLFF.

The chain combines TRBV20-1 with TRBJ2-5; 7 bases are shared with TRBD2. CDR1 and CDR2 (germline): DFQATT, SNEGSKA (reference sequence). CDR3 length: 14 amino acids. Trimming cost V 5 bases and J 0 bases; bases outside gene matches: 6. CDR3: CSAPHGGNQETQYF. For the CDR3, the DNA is TGCAGTGCTCCCCACGGGGGGAACCAAGAGACCCAGTACTTC.

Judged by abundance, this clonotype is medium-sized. The CDR3 loop reads CSASGDSYNEQFF. CDR3 bases: TGCAGTGCTTCAGGGGACTCCTACAATGAGCAGTTCTTC. The V gene is TRBV20-1, the J gene TRBJ2-1; tentative D call: TRBD1 (6 bases). CDR3 length: 13 residues. Germline assignment: CDR1 DFQATT and CDR2 SNEGSKA (reference sequence). Trimming pared 5 bases from V and 0 bases from J, leaving 8 bases between.

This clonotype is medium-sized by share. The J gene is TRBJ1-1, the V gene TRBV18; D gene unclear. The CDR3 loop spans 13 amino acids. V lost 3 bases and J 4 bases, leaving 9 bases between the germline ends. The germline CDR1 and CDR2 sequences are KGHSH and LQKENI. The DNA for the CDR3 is TGTGCCAGCTCACCCATCACCACCACTGAAGCTTTCTTT. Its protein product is CASSPITTTEAFF. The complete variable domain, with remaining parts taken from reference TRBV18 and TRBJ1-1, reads NAGVMQNPRHLVRRRGQEARLRCSPMKGHSHVYWYRQLPEEGLKFMVYLQKENIIDESGMPKERFSAEFPKEGPSILRIQQVVRGDSAAYFCASSPITTTEAFFGQGTRLTVV.

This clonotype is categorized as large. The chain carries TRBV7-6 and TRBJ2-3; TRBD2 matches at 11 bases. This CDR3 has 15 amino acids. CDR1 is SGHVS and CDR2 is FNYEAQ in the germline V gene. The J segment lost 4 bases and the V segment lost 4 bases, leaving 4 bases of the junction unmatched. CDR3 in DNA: TGTGCCAGCAGCTCACTAGCGGGGGAGGCAGATACGCAGTATTTT. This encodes CASSSLAGEADTQYF.

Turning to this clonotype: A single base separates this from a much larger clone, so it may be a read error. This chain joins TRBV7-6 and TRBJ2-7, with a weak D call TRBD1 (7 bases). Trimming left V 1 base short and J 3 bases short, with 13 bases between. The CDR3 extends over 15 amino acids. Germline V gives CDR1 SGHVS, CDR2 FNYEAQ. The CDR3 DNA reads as TGTGCCAGCAGCTTAGGGGGGGCAGGGGGCTACGAGCAGTACTTC. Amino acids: CASSLGGAGGYEQYF.

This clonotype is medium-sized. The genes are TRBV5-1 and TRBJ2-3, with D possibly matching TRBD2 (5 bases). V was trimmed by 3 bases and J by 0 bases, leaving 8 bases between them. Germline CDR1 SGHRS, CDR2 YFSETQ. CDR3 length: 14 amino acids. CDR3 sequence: CASSWGASTDTQYF. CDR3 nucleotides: TGCGCCAGCAGCTGGGGAGCGAGCACAGATACGCAGTATTTT. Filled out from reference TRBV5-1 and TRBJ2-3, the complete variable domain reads KAGVTQTPRYLIKTRGQQVTLSCSPISGHRSVSWYQQTPGQGLQFLFEYFSETQRNKGNFPGRFSGRQFSNSRSEMNVSTLELGDSALYLCASSWGASTDTQYFGPGTRLTVL.

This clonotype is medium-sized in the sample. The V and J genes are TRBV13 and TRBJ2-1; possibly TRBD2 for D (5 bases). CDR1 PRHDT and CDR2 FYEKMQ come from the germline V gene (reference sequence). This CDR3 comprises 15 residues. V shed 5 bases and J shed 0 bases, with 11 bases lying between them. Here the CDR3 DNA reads TGTGCCAGCAGCCCGGCTGGGAGCTCCTACAATGAGCAGTTCTTC. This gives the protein CASSPAGSSYNEQFF.

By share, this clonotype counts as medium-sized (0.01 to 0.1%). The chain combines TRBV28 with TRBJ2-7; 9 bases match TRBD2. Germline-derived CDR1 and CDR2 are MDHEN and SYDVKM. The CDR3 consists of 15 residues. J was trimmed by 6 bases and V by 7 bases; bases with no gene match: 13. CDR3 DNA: TGTGCCAGCACTCCCCGTTCTAGCGGGACTACCGAGCAGTACTTC. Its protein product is CASTPRSSGTTEQYF.

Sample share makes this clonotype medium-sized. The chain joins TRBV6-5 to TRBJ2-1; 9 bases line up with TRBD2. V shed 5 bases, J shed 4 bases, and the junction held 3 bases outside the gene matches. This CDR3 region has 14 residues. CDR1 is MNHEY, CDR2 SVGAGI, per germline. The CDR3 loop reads CASSPGLAYNEQFF. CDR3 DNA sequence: TGTGCCAGCAGTCCAGGACTAGCGTACAATGAGCAGTTCTTC.

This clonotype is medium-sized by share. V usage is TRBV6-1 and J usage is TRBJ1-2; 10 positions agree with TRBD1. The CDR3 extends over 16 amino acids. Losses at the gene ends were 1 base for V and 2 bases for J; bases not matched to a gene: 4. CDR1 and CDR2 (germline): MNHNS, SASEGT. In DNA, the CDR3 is TGTGCCAGCAGTGAAGGAGTGACAGGGGGCAACTATGGCTACACCTTC. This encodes CASSEGVTGGNYGYTF.

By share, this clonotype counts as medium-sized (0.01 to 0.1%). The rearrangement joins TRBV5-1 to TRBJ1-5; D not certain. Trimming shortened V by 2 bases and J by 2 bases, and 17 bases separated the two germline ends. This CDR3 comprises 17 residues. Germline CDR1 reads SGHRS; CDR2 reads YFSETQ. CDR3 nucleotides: TGCGCCAGCAGCTTCGACCCGACGGCTAGAGGCAATCAGCCCCAGCATTTT. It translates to CASSFDPTARGNQPQHF.

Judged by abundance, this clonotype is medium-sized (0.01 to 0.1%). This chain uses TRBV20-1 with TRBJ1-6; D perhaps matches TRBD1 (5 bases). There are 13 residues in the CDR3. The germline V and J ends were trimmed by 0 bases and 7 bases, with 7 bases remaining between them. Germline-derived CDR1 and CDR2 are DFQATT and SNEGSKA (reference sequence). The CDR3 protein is CSAREAGNSPLHF. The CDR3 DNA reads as TGCAGTGCTAGAGAGGCAGGGAATTCACCCCTCCACTTT.

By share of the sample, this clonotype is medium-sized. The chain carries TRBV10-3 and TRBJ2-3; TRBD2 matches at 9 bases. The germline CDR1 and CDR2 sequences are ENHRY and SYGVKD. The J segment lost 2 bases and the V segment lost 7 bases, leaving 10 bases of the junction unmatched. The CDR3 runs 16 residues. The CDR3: CAITPASGEFTDTQYF. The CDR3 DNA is TGTGCCATCACCCCCGCTAGCGGGGAATTCACAGATACGCAGTATTTT.

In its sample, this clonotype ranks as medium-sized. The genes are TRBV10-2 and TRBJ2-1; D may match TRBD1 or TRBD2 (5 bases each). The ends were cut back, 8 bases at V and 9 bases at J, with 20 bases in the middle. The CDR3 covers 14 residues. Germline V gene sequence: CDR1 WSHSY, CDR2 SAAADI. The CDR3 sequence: CASSRDPGVGEQFF. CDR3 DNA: TGCGCCAGCTCAAGGGACCCCGGGGTCGGTGAGCAGTTCTTC.

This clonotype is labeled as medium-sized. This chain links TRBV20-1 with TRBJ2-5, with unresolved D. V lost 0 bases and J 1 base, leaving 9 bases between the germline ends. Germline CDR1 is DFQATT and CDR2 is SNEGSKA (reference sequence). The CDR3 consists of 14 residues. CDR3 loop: CSARDVKAQETQYF. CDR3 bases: TGCAGTGCTAGAGATGTAAAAGCCCAAGAGACCCAGTACTTC.

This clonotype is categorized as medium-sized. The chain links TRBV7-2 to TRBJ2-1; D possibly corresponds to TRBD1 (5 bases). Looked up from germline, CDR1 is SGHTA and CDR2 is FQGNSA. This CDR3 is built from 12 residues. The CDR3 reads CVTREVGNEQFF. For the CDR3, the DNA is TGTGTCACCAGGGAAGTAGGCAATGAGCAGTTCTTC.

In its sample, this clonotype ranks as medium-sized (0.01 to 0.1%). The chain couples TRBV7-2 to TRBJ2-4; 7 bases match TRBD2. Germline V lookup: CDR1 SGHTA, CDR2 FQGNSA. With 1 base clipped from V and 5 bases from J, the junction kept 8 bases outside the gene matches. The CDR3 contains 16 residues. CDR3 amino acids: CASSLGERGRQNIQYF. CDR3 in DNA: TGTGCCAGCAGCTTAGGAGAGCGGGGCCGCCAAAACATTCAGTACTTC.

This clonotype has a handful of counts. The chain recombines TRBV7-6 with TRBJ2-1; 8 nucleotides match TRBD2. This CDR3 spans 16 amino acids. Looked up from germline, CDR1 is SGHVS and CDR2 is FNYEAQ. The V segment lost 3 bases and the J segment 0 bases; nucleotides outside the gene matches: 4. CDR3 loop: CASSLTSESSYNEQFF. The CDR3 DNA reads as TGTGCCAGCAGCTTGACTAGCGAAAGCTCCTACAATGAGCAGTTCTTC.

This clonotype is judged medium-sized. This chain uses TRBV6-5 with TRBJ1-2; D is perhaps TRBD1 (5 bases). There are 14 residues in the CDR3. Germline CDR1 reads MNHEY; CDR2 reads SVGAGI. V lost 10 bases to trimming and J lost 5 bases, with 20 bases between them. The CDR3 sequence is CATRGGVVLYGYTF. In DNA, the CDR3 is TGTGCCACACGGGGGGGGGTTGTCTTATATGGCTACACCTTC.

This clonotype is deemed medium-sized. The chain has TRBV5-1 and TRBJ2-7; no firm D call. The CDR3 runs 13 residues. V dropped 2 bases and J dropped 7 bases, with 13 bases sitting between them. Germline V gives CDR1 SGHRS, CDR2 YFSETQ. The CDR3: CASSFSRPGEQYF. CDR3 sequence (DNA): TGCGCCAGCAGCTTTAGTCGCCCCGGGGAGCAGTACTTC. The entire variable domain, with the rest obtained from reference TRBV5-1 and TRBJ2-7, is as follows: KAGVTQTPRYLIKTRGQQVTLSCSPISGHRSVSWYQQTPGQGLQFLFEYFSETQRNKGNFPGRFSGRQFSNSRSEMNVSTLELGDSALYLCASSFSRPGEQYFGPGTRLTVT.

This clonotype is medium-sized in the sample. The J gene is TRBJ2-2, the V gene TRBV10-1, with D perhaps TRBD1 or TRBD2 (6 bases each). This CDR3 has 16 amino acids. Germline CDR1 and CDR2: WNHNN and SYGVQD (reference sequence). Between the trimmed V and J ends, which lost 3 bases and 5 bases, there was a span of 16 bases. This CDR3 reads CASSDGRQGSTGELFF. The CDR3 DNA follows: TGCGCCAGCAGTGATGGGAGGCAGGGGTCGACCGGGGAGCTGTTTTTT.

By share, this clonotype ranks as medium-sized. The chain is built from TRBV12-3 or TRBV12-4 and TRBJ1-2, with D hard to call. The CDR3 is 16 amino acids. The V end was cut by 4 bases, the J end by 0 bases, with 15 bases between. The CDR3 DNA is TGTGCCAGCAGTTCCCGGTTGGGTCTAGCTAACTATGGCTACACCTTC. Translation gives CASSSRLGLANYGYTF.

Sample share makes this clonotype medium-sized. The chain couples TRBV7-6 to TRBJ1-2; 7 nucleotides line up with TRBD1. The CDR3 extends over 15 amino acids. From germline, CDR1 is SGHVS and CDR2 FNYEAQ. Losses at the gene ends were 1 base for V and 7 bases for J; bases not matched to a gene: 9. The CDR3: CASSLEETGSLGYTF. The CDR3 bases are TGTGCCAGCAGCTTAGAGGAGACAGGGAGTCTTGGCTACACCTTC.

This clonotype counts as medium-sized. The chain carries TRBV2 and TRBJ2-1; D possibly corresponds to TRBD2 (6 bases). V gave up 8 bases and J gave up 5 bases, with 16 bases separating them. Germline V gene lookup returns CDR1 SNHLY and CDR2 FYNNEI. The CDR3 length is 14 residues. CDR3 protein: CASGREKGHNEQFF. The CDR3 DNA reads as TGTGCCAGCGGACGGGAGAAAGGGCACAATGAGCAGTTCTTC.